The TCR beta chain described here comes from a study of CD8 T cells in Susac syndrome (dated by TCRdb to the late 2010s). Describing the broader study: Among the sequenced Susac syndrome patients, 5 or 6 had clinically active disease and roughly eight were in clinical remission. Clonality of the CD8+ T cell repertoire was compared between more than 10 healthy donors, about 14 Susac syndrome patients and 15 multiple sclerosis patients. Whether CD8+ T cell activation and differentiation in Susac syndrome was antigen driven was tested using repertoire sequencing. At blood withdrawal, Susac syndrome patients were therapy-naive, treated with corticosteroids (with IVIg additionally given to some), or treated with IVIg alone. Findings and caveats that apply to the study as a whole: CD8+ repertoires in Susac syndrome showed clonal expansion, which was highest in CD8+ TEMRA cells and was greater in clinically active patients than in remitting patients. Under 20 and five Susac-specific public clones were found in the total CD8+ and CD8+ TEMRA repertoires, respectively. The number of individuals in the TCR sequencing and HLA analysis was acknowledged as relatively small.

This clonotype is a singleton in its sample. What antigen it recognizes has not been identified. Qualities for individual bases were not recorded, and no much larger clone is one base off. One read yields weak evidence. RNA was extracted using the RNeasy kit, and roughly 0.5 to 1 ug of the RNA was reverse transcribed with random hexamers. TCR beta CDR3 regions were amplified with the immunoSEQ multiplex PCR assay covering 54 Vbeta and 13 Jbeta segments. PCR amplification bias was corrected using a synthetic template baseline for primer optimization and computational correction. Under the source paper's analysis protocol: Reads were assigned to V, D and J genes according to IMGT and analyzed in immunoSEQ Analyzer, with only productive sequences retained. To calculate clonality, Shannon entropy was normalized by log2 of the number of productive unique sequences and then subtracted from one. For each patient and control, public and private clones were evaluated within the 100 most prevalent clones. Susac-specific clones were defined as absent from healthy and MS cohorts, 1052 published viral clones and other ImmuneACCESS disease sequences. TCRdb took the public reads, trimmed them with fastp at Q25, ran MiXCR for clone calling and kept in-frame beta chains. Rows with one shared CDR3 protein collapse into an entry with the most common genes and DNA. The V and J calls come from TCRdb's annotation, not from the publication. The table for this sample lists about 120,000 distinct CDR3 sequences; 90% to 95% of them were counted only once. Jointly, the top ten make up more than 0.2% of the sample.

The V end loses 6 bases and the J end loses 2 bases, and a stretch of 10 bases separates them. The germline V gene (reference sequence) supplies CDR1 LGHDT and CDR2 YNNKEL. From cysteine to phenylalanine, the CDR3 is 13 amino acids long. Of all the DNA, just the CDR3 is kept, 39 bases in frame from base 1. Peripheral blood CD8+ and CD4+ T cells from healthy donors, Susac syndrome patients and multiple sclerosis patients were profiled using high-throughput TCR beta sequencing. Recently defined diagnostic criteria for definite or probable disease were met by the Susac syndrome patients. Bulk CD8+ and CD4+ T cells were purified by magnetic negative isolation, while CD8+ TEMRA cells were enriched using FACS. Blood was drawn into EDTA tubes, processed within 24 hours, and PBMCs were isolated by density gradient centrifugation. PBMCs intended for TCR sequencing were cryopreserved in liquid nitrogen and were subsequently thawed in a 37 degrees C water bath. The sorted or isolated CD4+, CD8+ and CD8+ TEMRA cells reached a purity of at least 90%.

Rearrangement joined TRBV3-1 to TRBJ1-2; no confident D gene assignment can be made. The sequence derives from a human donor with Susac syndrome. The sequenced sample was CD8+ T cells from PBMCs. The nucleotide sequence is given as TGTGCCAGCAGTCCTTCCGAAAACTATGGCTACACCTTC. Its coded protein is CASSPSENYGYTF.